The clone carrying this T cell receptor beta chain has a count of ten or more. Trimming removed 10 bases from V and 7 bases from J; junction bases left unmatched: 12. Germline V gene sequence: CDR1 MNHNS, CDR2 SASEGT. This CDR3 is built from 14 residues. TCR beta libraries were made by quantitative 5'-RACE with molecular barcodes. TCRdb called the 5' RACE reads again in MiXCR, with one record for every CDR3 protein. The profile shows under 250,000 distinct CDR3 sequences, over 9.5% of them singletons. These data come from a study of CD8 T cells in ankylosing spondylitis. The rearrangement links TRBV6-1 to TRBJ1-5; 8 nucleotides agree with TRBD1. Sequencing was carried out using blood, either unsorted or a sorted T cell fraction (not recorded which). This clonotype was obtained from a male donor with ankylosing spondylitis or in good health (not recorded which). The CDR3 is CAILPGTGRQPQHF. CDR3 DNA sequence: TGTGCCATCCTTCCCGGGACAGGTCGACAGCCCCAGCATTTT.